These 20 T cell receptor beta chains came from one sample sequenced in a study of T cells after yellow fever vaccination (dated by TCRdb to between 2017 and 2020). The library was obtained by 5' RACE. These reads were obtained on an Illumina NovaSeq 6000. TCRdb reprocessed the public reads (quality trimming at Q25 with fastp, clone calling with MiXCR) and kept in-frame beta chains. Rows with one shared CDR3 protein collapse into an entry with the most common genes and DNA. The sample table shows 200,000 to 250,000 distinct CDR3 sequences, and roughly 3% are seen once. The top ten hold 3.2% of the sample. The label giving this sample's treatment or condition can be read as: live attenuated yellow fever vaccine strain. Sample: CD4+ T cells sorted from PBMCs, taken 10 days after the yellow fever booster vaccination. The origin of the receptors is a man younger than 30 who received the YFV17D yellow fever vaccine.

This clonotype has at least ten counts. The chain combines TRBV20-1 with TRBJ2-2; D unclear. The CDR3 has 13 residues. CDR1 and CDR2 (germline): DFQATT, SNEGSKA (reference sequence). V lost 3 bases, J lost 1 base, and 6 bases lay in between. CDR3 loop: CSARDGNTGELFF. In DNA form, the CDR3 reads TGCAGTGCTAGGGACGGGAACACCGGGGAGCTGTTTTTT.

This clonotype was picked up many times. CDR3 in DNA: TGCGCCAGCAGCCCCTCGGTGGGATCTGGAGGCTACACCTTC. It codes for CASSPSVGSGGYTF. This chain connects TRBV5-1 to TRBJ1-2; D not certain. The CDR3 consists of 14 residues. The germline V gene encodes CDR1 SGHRS and CDR2 YFSETQ. Trimming left V 4 bases short and J 8 bases short, with 18 bases between.

This clonotype was seen a few times. J is TRBJ1-1 and V is TRBV3-1; tentative D call: TRBD1 (5 bases). The CDR3 has 14 amino acids. V lost 4 bases and J lost 3, with 12 bases in between. Germline values: CDR1 LGHDT, CDR2 YNNKEL (reference sequence). This chain's CDR3 is CASSREWGDTEAFF. The CDR3 DNA reads as TGTGCCAGCAGCCGTGAATGGGGCGACACTGAAGCTTTCTTT.

The sample holds many counts of this clonotype. The chain has TRBV12-3 or TRBV12-4 and TRBJ1-6; D gene uncertain. Trimming removed 3 bases from V and 8 bases from J, with 14 bases in between. This CDR3 has 15 amino acids. CDR3 loop: CASSFISGPDSPLHF. The CDR3 DNA sequence: TGTGCCAGCAGTTTTATCTCCGGGCCTGATTCACCCCTCCACTTT.

In this sample, this clonotype turned up many times. The chain combines TRBV6-5 with TRBJ1-2, with D possibly being TRBD1 (5 bases). CDR3 length: 11 amino acids. V dropped 7 bases and J dropped 8 bases, with 11 bases sitting between them. CDR1 is MNHEY, CDR2 SVGAGI, per germline. The CDR3, as DNA: TGTGCCAGCACCCAGGGAAAGGGCTACACCTTC. This sequence encodes CASTQGKGYTF.

At least ten counts were recorded for this clonotype. The chain joins TRBV20-1 to TRBJ2-3, with D perhaps matching TRBD1 (6 bases). Germline CDR1 DFQATT, CDR2 SNEGSKA (reference sequence). This CDR3 region has 13 residues. The ends were cut back, 1 base at V and 13 bases at J, with 18 bases in the middle. Written as DNA, the CDR3 is TGCAGTGCTAGAGGTCGGTGGGGGCAGACAAAGTATTTT. Translated: CSARGRWGQTKYF.

This clonotype has ten or more counts. The chain employs TRBV7-9 and TRBJ1-1; no clear D. This CDR3 is 13 amino acids long. CDR1 and CDR2 from the germline V gene are SEHNR and FQNEAQ (reference sequence). Deletions cut 2 bases from V and 1 base from J, with 5 bases between. The CDR3 loop reads CASSLWGNTEAFF. In nucleotides, the CDR3 is TGTGCCAGCAGCTTATGGGGGAACACTGAAGCTTTCTTT.

This clonotype was seen ten or more times. The chain carries TRBV7-2 and TRBJ2-2, with 9 bases fitting TRBD2. V was pared by 8 bases and J by 7 bases, with 11 bases of the junction left unmatched. Per the germline V gene, CDR1 is SGHTA and CDR2 is FQGNSA. The CDR3 consists of 15 residues. CDR3 sequence (DNA): TGTGCCAGCTCGGGGACTAGCTCTTGGGGCGGGGAGCTGTTTTTT. The encoded protein is CASSGTSSWGGELFF.

The sample holds many counts of this clonotype. The V gene is TRBV20-1, the J gene TRBJ2-7; TRBD1 or TRBD2 may be the D gene (6 bases each). This CDR3 has 13 amino acids. CDR1 is DFQATT, CDR2 SNEGSKA, per germline (reference sequence). V gave up 6 bases and J gave up 7 bases, with 19 bases separating them. The CDR3: CSAKGGPLGEQYV. CDR3 in DNA: TGCAGTGCGAAAGGGGGGCCCCTTGGGGAGCAGTACGTC.

CDR3 protein: CASSAGVDYGYTF. CDR3 in DNA: TGTGCCAGCAGTGCCGGAGTCGATTATGGCTACACCTTC. This sequence joins TRBV2 and TRBJ1-2; the D is unclear. This CDR3 has 13 amino acids. V lost 4 bases and J 5 bases, leaving 11 bases between the germline ends. The germline V gene has CDR1 SNHLY and CDR2 FYNNEI.

The sample holds many counts of this clonotype. The chain employs TRBV12-3 or TRBV12-4 and TRBJ2-1; 9 positions agree with TRBD1. J was trimmed by 2 bases and V by 9 bases; bases with no gene match: 2. The length of the CDR3 is 13 residues. Here the CDR3 DNA reads TGTGCCAGTCGACAGGGGGCCTACAATGAGCAGTTCTTC. Encoded protein: CASRQGAYNEQFF.

This clonotype occurred many times. The chain joins TRBV7-9 to TRBJ2-6, with TRBD1 as a possible D gene (5 bases). The CDR3 runs to 16 residues. V was pared by 4 bases and J by 0 bases, with 10 bases between. Germline V gives CDR1 SEHNR, CDR2 FQNEAQ (reference sequence). Here the CDR3 reads CASSSRQFSGANVLTF. CDR3 nucleotide sequence: TGTGCCAGCAGCTCCCGACAGTTCTCTGGGGCCAACGTCCTGACTTTC.

This clonotype has only a few counts. V gene TRBV9 combines with J gene TRBJ2-1; tentatively, D is TRBD2 (7 bases). V lost 4 bases to trimming and J lost 4 bases, with 15 bases between them. The CDR3 spans 15 residues. Germline V gene data show CDR1 as SGDLS and CDR2 as YYNGEE. CDR3 protein: CASSQSGGPYNEQFF. The CDR3 bases are TGTGCCAGCAGCCAATCGGGGGGCCCTTACAATGAGCAGTTCTTC.

The rearrangement links TRBV12-3 or TRBV12-4 to TRBJ2-3; possibly TRBD1 or TRBD2 for D (6 bases each). The ends were cut back, 5 bases at V and 1 base at J, with 13 bases in the middle. The CDR3 loop spans 15 amino acids. Here the CDR3 reads CASSEGGRGTDTQYF. The CDR3 region has the DNA TGTGCCAGCAGTGAGGGGGGCAGAGGCACAGATACGCAGTATTTT.

V and J are TRBV5-1 and TRBJ2-1; 10 positions match TRBD2. There are 14 residues in the CDR3. The ends lost 3 bases at V and 5 bases at J; junction bases unmatched: 2. Germline V lookup: CDR1 SGHRS, CDR2 YFSETQ. CDR3 in DNA: TGCGCCAGCAGCTCTAGCGGGGGAAACAATGAGCAGTTCTTC. This gives the protein CASSSSGGNNEQFF.

This clonotype showed up just a few times. V is TRBV12-3 or TRBV12-4 and J is TRBJ2-1, with 9 bases aligning to TRBD2. The CDR3 loop spans 18 amino acids. J gave up 1 base and V 6 bases, and 13 bases lay outside the gene matches. This CDR3 is CASRPLDPGLASYNEQFF. CDR3 in DNA: TGTGCCAGCAGACCCCTAGACCCGGGACTAGCTTCCTACAATGAGCAGTTCTTC.

This clonotype came up many times. V is TRBV4-1 and J is TRBJ1-2, with TRBD1 as a possible D gene (5 bases). The V gene lost 0 bases and the J gene lost 4 bases, with 9 bases spanning the gap. CDR1 and CDR2 from the germline V gene are MGHRA and YSYEKL. This CDR3 contains 14 residues. The CDR3 here is CASSQDRGPYGYTF. CDR3 bases: TGCGCCAGCAGCCAAGATCGGGGCCCCTATGGCTACACCTTC.

This clonotype occurred many times. The genes are TRBV5-6 and TRBJ1-5, with D tentatively TRBD1 (6 bases). Germline assignment: CDR1 SGHDT and CDR2 YYEEEE. The V end lost 3 bases, the J end lost 7 bases, and 11 bases lay between the germline ends. The CDR3 loop spans 13 amino acids. The CDR3 DNA sequence: TGTGCCAGCAGCTGGGGGCCCCGGCAGCCCCAGCATTTT. As protein: CASSWGPRQPQHF.

This clonotype was counted many times. The rearrangement uses TRBV18 and TRBJ2-5, with D perhaps given as TRBD1 or TRBD2 (5 bases each). Trimming shortened V by 5 bases and J by 1 base, and 14 bases separated the two germline ends. The length of the CDR3 is 15 residues. Germline CDR1 is KGHSH and CDR2 is LQKENI. CDR3: CASSGDLTSQETQYF. The CDR3 DNA reads as TGTGCCAGCTCAGGGGACCTGACGTCCCAAGAGACCCAGTACTTC.

There are many counts of this clonotype. This chain uses TRBV25-1 with TRBJ2-5, with no clear D. CDR1 is MGHDK, CDR2 SYGVNS, per germline. The V and J ends lost 8 bases and 2 bases respectively, with 6 bases between them. This CDR3 has 11 residues. CDR3 in DNA: TGTGCCAGCGCTGGACAAGAGACCCAGTACTTC. It is translated as CASAGQETQYF.